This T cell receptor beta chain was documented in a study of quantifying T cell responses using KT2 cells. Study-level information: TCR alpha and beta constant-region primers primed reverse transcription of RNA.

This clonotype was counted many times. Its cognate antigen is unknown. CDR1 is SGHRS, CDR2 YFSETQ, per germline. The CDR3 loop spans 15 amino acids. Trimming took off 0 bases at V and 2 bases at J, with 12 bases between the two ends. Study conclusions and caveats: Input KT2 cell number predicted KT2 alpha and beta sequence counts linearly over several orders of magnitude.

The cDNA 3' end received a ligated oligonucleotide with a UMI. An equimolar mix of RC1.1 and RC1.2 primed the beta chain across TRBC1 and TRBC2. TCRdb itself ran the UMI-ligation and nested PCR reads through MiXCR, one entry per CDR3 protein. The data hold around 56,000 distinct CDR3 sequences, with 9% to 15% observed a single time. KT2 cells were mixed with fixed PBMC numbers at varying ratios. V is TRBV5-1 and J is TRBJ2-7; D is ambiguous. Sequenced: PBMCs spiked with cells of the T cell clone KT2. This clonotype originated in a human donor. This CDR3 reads CASSLGLIKPYEQYF. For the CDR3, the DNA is TGCGCCAGCAGCTTGGGACTGATCAAACCCTACGAGCAGTACTTC.